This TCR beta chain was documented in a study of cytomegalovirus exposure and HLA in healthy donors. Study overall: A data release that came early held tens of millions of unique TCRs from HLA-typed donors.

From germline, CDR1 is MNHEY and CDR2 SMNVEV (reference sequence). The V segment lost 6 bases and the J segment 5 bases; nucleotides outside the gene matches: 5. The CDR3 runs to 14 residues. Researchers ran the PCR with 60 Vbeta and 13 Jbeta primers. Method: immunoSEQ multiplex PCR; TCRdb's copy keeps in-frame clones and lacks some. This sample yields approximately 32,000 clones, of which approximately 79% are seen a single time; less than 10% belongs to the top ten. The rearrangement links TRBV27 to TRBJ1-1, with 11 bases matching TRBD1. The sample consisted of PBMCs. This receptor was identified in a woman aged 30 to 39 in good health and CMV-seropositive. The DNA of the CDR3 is TGTGCCAGCAGGGGACAGGGGGGTACTACTGAAGCTTTCTTT. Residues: CASRGQGGTTEAFF.